The 9 T cell receptor beta chains below come from one sample, sequenced in a study of blood T cell repertoires in COVID-19 (dated by TCRdb to the early 2020s). The library was produced with the immunoSEQ multiplex PCR assay. TCRdb retrieved this table from immuneACCESS and kept in-frame rearrangements only. Not all clones are present; in checked studies, unresolved V genes account for under half, and no reason is known for the remainder. The sample profile shows 200,000 to 300,000 clones; approximately 80% of them were found once. The ten most abundant clones make up more than 1.5% of the sample. What was sequenced was peripheral blood. Source of these receptors: a man aged 25-45 years who had recovered from COVID-19.

The chain joins TRBV6-1 to TRBJ2-7, with TRBD1 matching 8 bases. V lost 2 bases to trimming and J lost 6 bases; unmatched junction nucleotides: 27. The germline V gene encodes CDR1 MNHNS and CDR2 SASEGT. The CDR3 is 21 residues long. The DNA of the CDR3 is TGTGCCAGCAGTGAAAGCGGACAGGGACGGGAAACGCCTAACGGTTACATCGAGCAGTACTTC. Protein sequence: CASSESGQGRETPNGYIEQYF.

The table lists this clone with a few counts. The CDR3 region has the DNA TGTGCCAGCAGTTTGGCAGCGGGGGGCTTGAATGAGCAGTTCTTC. It is translated as CASSLAAGGLNEQFF. The chain links TRBV27 to TRBJ2-1; 9 positions agree with TRBD2. Germline lookup yields CDR1 MNHEY and CDR2 SMNVEV (reference sequence). The CDR3 spans 15 residues. The V segment lost 3 bases and the J segment 7 bases; nucleotides outside the gene matches: 7.

This clone was seen a single time. V gene TRBV7-2 combines with J gene TRBJ2-3, with D perhaps matching TRBD2 (6 bases). Germline CDR1 SGHTA, CDR2 FQGNSA. V lost 2 bases and J 1 base, leaving 16 bases between the germline ends. The CDR3 covers 17 residues. The CDR3 is CASSLPPGGRRTDTQYF. DNA for the CDR3: TGTGCCAGCAGCTTACCCCCCGGGGGTCGCCGCACAGATACGCAGTATTTT.

The chain has TRBV30 and TRBJ1-6; 8 bases line up with TRBD1. The CDR3 is made up of 15 amino acids. J gave up 7 bases and V 0 bases, and 5 bases lay outside the gene matches. The V gene's germline CDR1 is GTSNPN and CDR2 SVGIG (reference sequence). The CDR3 sequence is CAWSVGDRRNSPLHF. CDR3 nucleotide sequence: TGTGCCTGGAGTGTAGGGGACAGGAGAAATTCACCCCTCCACTTT.

This sequence joins TRBV5-8 and TRBJ2-5; the match to TRBD2 covers 8 bases. CDR1 is SGHTS and CDR2 is YDEGEE in the germline V gene. This CDR3 comprises 15 residues. V lost 10 bases, J lost 5 bases, and 16 bases stayed unmatched. CDR3 coding DNA: TGTGCCTGCGGTCATGGCGGGGGGCTCGGGGAGACCCAGTACTTC. Translated: CACGHGGGLGETQYF.

This clone turned up a few times. CDR3 protein: CASRGRAHQPQHF. The CDR3 DNA follows: TGTGCCAGCAGGGGGAGGGCACATCAGCCCCAGCATTTT. The gene calls are TRBV27 and TRBJ1-5, with D uncertain. The CDR3 length is 13 residues. Deletions cut 6 bases from V and 5 bases from J, with 11 bases between. The germline V gene encodes CDR1 MNHEY and CDR2 SMNVEV (reference sequence).

The chain has TRBV5-1 and TRBJ1-1; unclear D gene. This CDR3 has 14 residues. The germline V gene has CDR1 SGHRS and CDR2 YFSETQ. Trimming stripped 4 bases from V and 3 bases from J, with 13 bases between. CDR3 bases: TGCGCCAGCAGCGCAAACTTTCCGTACACTGAAGCTTTCTTT. Encoded protein: CASSANFPYTEAFF.

V is TRBV3-1 (or the pseudogene TRBV3-2) and J is TRBJ2-3, with 8 bases that match TRBD2. The V and J ends lost 3 bases and 5 bases, in that order; junction bases with no gene match: 4. The CDR3 has 14 amino acids. The V gene's germline CDR1 is LGHDT and CDR2 YNNKEL (reference sequence). DNA for the CDR3: TGTGCCAGCAGCCATGGAGCGGGGGAAGATACGCAGTATTTT. It yields the protein CASSHGAGEDTQYF.

The rearrangement uses TRBV7-9 and TRBJ1-6, with D hard to call. Germline CDR1 and CDR2: SEHNR and FQNEAQ (reference sequence). V was pared by 1 base and J by 12 bases, with 10 bases between. There are 13 residues in the CDR3. The CDR3 coding sequence is TGTGCCAGCAGCTTAGGCGAAGCCCAACCCCTCCACTTT. Encoded protein: CASSLGEAQPLHF.